This is a list of T cell receptor beta chains from one sample in a study of T cells in Graves' hyperthyroidism and ophthalmopathy. TCRdb used MiXCR to reprocess the multiplex PCR reads, holding one entry per CDR3 protein. The data hold about 680,000 distinct CDR3 sequences, with around 40% observed a single time. The sequenced sample was blood. The receptors were gathered from a woman between 40 and 55 years old with Graves' hyperthyroidism. Both conserved end residues are part of each CDR3. D genes are given only for firm matches. A row's size may be missing; if present it is once, few, many or a size class.

V gene	J gene	D gene	clone size	CDR3 protein	CDR3 DNA
TRBV20-1	TRBJ1-4	NA	NA	CSARITSTNEKLFF	TGCAGTGCTAGGATAACGTCGACTAATGAAAAACTGTTTTTT
TRBV12-3/TRBV12-4	TRBJ2-7	NA	NA	CASSISDTGWLQYF	TGTGCCAGCAGTATTTCAGACACAGGGTGGTTGCAGTACTTC
TRBV19	TRBJ1-4	NA	many	CASSMGGQRSEKLFF	TGTGCCAGTAGTATGGGCGGCCAACGGAGTGAAAAACTGTTTTTT
TRBV24-1	TRBJ2-2	TRBD1	many	CATSVGAGQGATGELFF	TGTGCCACCAGTGTCGGAGCGGGACAGGGGGCGACCGGGGAGCTGTTTTTT
TRBV12-3/TRBV12-4	TRBJ1-5	TRBD1	many	CASSFGTGYQPQHF	TGTGCCAGCAGTTTCGGGACAGGGTATCAGCCCCAGCATTTT
TRBV12-3/TRBV12-4	TRBJ1-2	TRBD1	NA	CASSYRGQGSYGYTF	TGTGCCAGCAGTTACCGAGGACAGGGGAGCTATGGCTACACCTTC
TRBV19	TRBJ1-2	TRBD1	NA	CASSSTGVKDGYTF	TGTGCCAGTAGTTCGACAGGGGTGAAGGATGGCTACACCTTC
TRBV7-8	TRBJ2-2	TRBD1	NA	CASSQDLLTGADTGELFF	TGTGCCAGCAGCCAAGACCTCCTGACAGGGGCGGACACCGGGGAGCTGTTTTTT
TRBV10-3	TRBJ1-1	NA	many	CAISESPPGVVNTEAFF	TGTGCCATCAGTGAGTCCCCCCCGGGGGTGGTGAACACTGAAGCTTTCTTT
TRBV10-1	TRBJ2-5	NA	NA	CASSPSRAGQETQYF	TGCGCCAGCAGTCCCTCCCGGGCAGGGCAAGAGACCCAGTACTTC
TRBV4-1	TRBJ1-6	TRBD1	NA	CASSQDPGGQDSPLHF	TGCGCCAGCAGCCAAGATCCAGGGGGACAAGATTCACCCCTCCACTTT
TRBV2	TRBJ2-1	NA	NA	CASRGLWEEQFF	TGTGCCAGCAGGGGACTTTGGGAGGAGCAGTTCTTC
TRBV28	TRBJ1-1	NA	once	CASSNFRAGTEAFF	TGTGCCAGCAGTAACTTCAGGGCGGGCACTGAAGCTTTCTTT
TRBV5-4	TRBJ1-1	NA	few	CASSFLGQSMNTEAFF	TGTGCCAGCAGCTTTTTAGGGCAATCCATGAACACTGAAGCTTTCTTT
TRBV2	TRBJ1-2	NA	NA	CASSGAPPYGYTF	TGTGCCAGCAGTGGTGCCCCACCCTATGGCTACACCTTC